A single sample gave rise to the 15 T cell receptor beta chains below, sequenced in a study of blood T cell repertoires in COVID-19. The protocol was immunoSEQ multiplex PCR, while the TCRdb copy is restricted to in-frame clones and leaves out a portion. The data show a few hundred thousand clones, with under 90% seen just once and 0.85% to 1% held by the top ten. Sequencing used peripheral blood. The receptors were sampled from a woman aged 40 to 49 who had recovered from COVID-19.

The gene calls are TRBV7-6 and TRBJ2-1; D is possibly TRBD1 (5 bases). The CDR3 consists of 16 residues. Germline CDR1 is SGHVS and CDR2 is FNYEAQ. The ends were cut back, 1 base at V and 4 bases at J, with 14 bases in the middle. The CDR3 DNA reads TGTGCCAGCAGCTTAGGGGGCAGCTCCCCTTACAATGAGCAGTTCTTC. Protein: CASSLGGSSPYNEQFF.

The chain is built from TRBV11-2 and TRBJ2-7; 8 nucleotides line up with TRBD2. J was trimmed by 5 bases and V by 1 base; bases with no gene match: 13. Germline lookup yields CDR1 SGHAT and CDR2 FQNNGV. The CDR3 runs to 17 residues. This CDR3 is CASSLGGPGGRFHEQYF. The DNA of the CDR3 is TGTGCCAGCAGCTTAGGAGGTCCAGGCGGGAGGTTTCACGAGCAGTACTTC.

This chain uses TRBV5-4 with TRBJ1-1; D remains unclear. The germline V gene has CDR1 SGHNT and CDR2 YYREEE (reference sequence). CDR3 length equals 13 residues. The V end was cut by 0 bases, the J end by 3 bases, with 6 bases between. CDR3 in DNA: TGTGCCAGCAGCTTGGTGCAGGACACTGAAGCTTTCTTT. Translation: CASSLVQDTEAFF.

The gene calls are TRBV28 and TRBJ2-3; TRBD2 agrees at 10 bases. The J segment lost 0 bases and the V segment lost 6 bases, leaving 9 bases of the junction unmatched. Germline V gene lookup returns CDR1 MDHEN and CDR2 SYDVKM. The CDR3 covers 17 residues. The CDR3 DNA follows: TGTGCCAGCAGACTAGAAACTAGCGGGACCAGCACAGATACGCAGTATTTT. This gives the protein CASRLETSGTSTDTQYF.

V is TRBV2 and J is TRBJ2-2, with a weak D call TRBD2 (6 bases). V shed 3 bases and J shed 6 bases, with 8 bases lying between them. The germline CDR1 and CDR2 sequences are SNHLY and FYNNEI. The CDR3 loop spans 13 amino acids. In nucleotides, the CDR3 is TGTGCCAGCAGTGAGGGGGGACCCGGGGAGCTGTTTTTT. This encodes CASSEGGPGELFF.

This clone appeared a single time. The genes are TRBV3-1 (or the pseudogene TRBV3-2) and TRBJ1-1; tentative D call: TRBD1 (6 bases). Deletions cut 1 base from V and 4 bases from J, with 10 bases between. CDR1 and CDR2 from the germline V gene are LGHDT and YNNKEL (reference sequence). The CDR3 is 14 amino acids. CDR3 nucleotides: TGTGCCAGCAGCCAAGCAACAGGGTCCACTGAAGCTTTCTTT. Translated, it gives CASSQATGSTEAFF.

The chain couples TRBV5-8 to TRBJ2-3; D is unresolved. Looked up from germline, CDR1 is SGHTS and CDR2 is YDEGEE. The CDR3 covers 14 residues. The V and J ends lost 4 bases and 0 bases respectively, with 9 bases between them. The CDR3 here is CASSAKQSTDTQYF. The CDR3 bases are TGTGCCAGCAGCGCAAAACAAAGCACAGATACGCAGTATTTT.

The rearrangement joins TRBV6-6 to TRBJ2-1, with a possible D match to TRBD1 (5 bases). With 5 bases removed from V and 6 bases from J, the gap between germline ends came to 20 bases. The germline V gene has CDR1 MNHNY and CDR2 SVGAGI (reference sequence). The CDR3 consists of 16 residues. As DNA, the CDR3 is TGTGCCAGCAGTCGTCAGGGCGTCGGGTTGAGCAATGAGCAGTTCTTC. Amino acid sequence: CASSRQGVGLSNEQFF.

V gene TRBV2 combines with J gene TRBJ2-2; 7 nucleotides agree with TRBD2. V was pared by 6 bases and J by 7 bases, with 11 bases of the junction left unmatched. Germline V gives CDR1 SNHLY, CDR2 FYNNEI. This CDR3 is built from 15 residues. CDR3 in amino acids: CASRGGTLHGGELFF. The CDR3 DNA reads TGTGCCAGCAGGGGAGGGACCCTCCATGGCGGGGAGCTGTTTTTT.

The V and J genes are TRBV10-3 and TRBJ1-5; 9 bases line up with TRBD1. There are 16 residues in the CDR3. In germline, CDR1 is ENHRY, CDR2 SYGVKD. The trim removed 6 bases at V and 0 bases at J, leaving 6 bases unmatched. This chain's CDR3 is CAISPGQGYSNQPQHF. The DNA of the CDR3 is TGTGCCATCAGCCCGGGACAGGGTTATAGCAATCAGCCCCAGCATTTT.

This clone was picked up a small number of times. The chain joins TRBV4-1 to TRBJ1-6; possibly TRBD1 for D (5 bases). The CDR3 covers 16 residues. The germline V gene has CDR1 MGHRA and CDR2 YSYEKL. Trimming took off 3 bases at V and 10 bases at J, with 19 bases between the two ends. The chain's CDR3 is CASSQLGRTVDSPLHF. For the CDR3, the DNA is TGCGCCAGCAGCCAGCTGGGGCGCACAGTCGACTCACCCCTCCACTTT.

This chain links TRBV10-2 with TRBJ2-3; D perhaps matches TRBD1 (6 bases). V was trimmed by 6 bases and J by 2 bases, leaving 15 bases between them. Germline CDR1 reads WSHSY; CDR2 reads SAAADI. CDR3 length equals 15 residues. CDR3 residues: CASRAQQGITDTQYF. DNA for the CDR3: TGCGCCAGCAGAGCCCAACAGGGTATCACAGATACGCAGTATTTT.

The gene calls are TRBV6-5 and TRBJ2-1, with D tentatively TRBD2 (5 bases). Per the germline V gene, CDR1 is MNHEY and CDR2 is SVGAGI. Trimming cost V 7 bases and J 0 bases, with 13 bases left between them. CDR3 length: 15 residues. The chain's CDR3 is CASTDSLSSYNEQFF. The CDR3 region has the DNA TGTGCCAGCACGGACTCCTTGAGCTCCTACAATGAGCAGTTCTTC.

The rearrangement links TRBV5-1 to TRBJ2-7, with 11 bases lining up with TRBD1. Germline CDR1 reads SGHRS; CDR2 reads YFSETQ. Germline trimming cut 4 bases from V and 5 bases from J; bases unmatched to any gene: 11. The CDR3 has 16 amino acids. The CDR3 DNA is TGCGCCAGCAGCCCGGACAGGGGGCGGCTGTCCCACGAGCAGTACTTC. Protein: CASSPDRGRLSHEQYF.

V usage is TRBV3-1 (or the pseudogene TRBV3-2) and J usage is TRBJ1-6, with TRBD1 matching 8 bases. CDR1 and CDR2 from the germline V gene are LGHDT and YNNKEL (reference sequence). The CDR3 is made up of 15 amino acids. V was pared by 4 bases and J by 10 bases, with 9 bases of the junction left unmatched. CDR3 sequence: CASSPQQGVGSPLHF. The CDR3 bases are TGTGCCAGCAGCCCCCAACAGGGGGTCGGGTCACCCCTCCACTTT.